This TCR beta chain is from a study of lymphopenia after photon versus proton radiotherapy (dated by TCRdb to about 2019). In the study overall: In patients with gastrointestinal tumors who developed high-grade lymphopenia, the study compared the immunological effects of photon radiation therapy with those of proton radiation therapy. The 15 to 20 patients in the cohort had gastrointestinal tumors, were treated with either photon or proton therapy, and subsequently developed lymphopenia. The study was designed to characterize how the impact on the immune system differs between the two radiation modalities.

The CDR3 measures 14 amino acids from cysteine to phenylalanine. The only DNA kept is the CDR3, 42 bases in frame from the first base. CDR1 and CDR2 are drawn from the germline V gene: MNHEY, SVGAGI. Germline trimming: 8 bases from V, 7 bases from J; junction bases outside gene matches: 7. This clone showed up just a few times. The antigen it binds to is not known. It has no much larger one-base neighbor in the sample; base qualities were not kept. Overall study results and their limits: Across the cohort, a larger post-nadir drop in TCR diversity was inversely correlated with overall survival time among patients who died. The survival association was assessed only in patients who died, and better survival with proton therapy was presented by the authors as a possibility rather than a demonstrated result. During treatment, patients who received photon therapy lost naive T cells and TCR diversity and gained effector/memory populations, whereas patients who received proton therapy remained relatively stable. After the lymphocyte count nadir, oligoclonal expansion, especially of CD8+ Temra cells, was observed in photon-treated repertoires, and the drop in diversity was driven by this expansion.

Receptor libraries were prepared by the immunoSEQ multiplex PCR assay. T cell repertoires were profiled by deep sequencing of rearranged TCR beta loci, alongside multiparametric flow cytometry. Imported from immuneACCESS, the table was reduced by TCRdb to in-frame sequences with V and J called. These copies leave out some clones; in studies compared against another copy, an unresolved V gene accounts for under half, and the cause of the remainder is not known. The sample table shows about 12,000 clones, and roughly nine tenths are seen once. In total, the top ten clones hold approximately 3% of the sample.

The receptor chain draws on TRBV6-5 and TRBJ1-6; 8 junctional bases match TRBD1. Specimen: peripheral blood, collected from a patient treated with proton-based radiotherapy. The receptor was derived from a man in his fifties or sixties with pancreatic cancer. The nucleotide sequence is TGTGCCAGCCGATACCGACAGGGGAATTCACCCCTCCACTTT. This yields the protein CASRYRQGNSPLHF.